The rows below give T cell receptor beta chains drawn from one sample of a study of monozygotic twins with inflammatory bowel disease. After re-calling the 5' RACE reads, TCRdb lists one entry per CDR3 protein, DNA absent. The table gives 350,000 to 400,000 distinct CDR3 sequences; the top ten clones make up approximately 2.4% of it. Sequences were obtained from blood. Receptors originate from a human donor with ulcerative colitis or Crohn's disease, or a healthy co-twin of an affected twin (not recorded which). The CDR3 runs from the conserved cysteine through the conserved F or W.

V	J	CDR3
TRBV5-1	TRBJ1-3	CASSPTRGSGNTIYF
TRBV20-1	TRBJ2-5	CSAGAARGNQETQYF
TRBV7-7	TRBJ2-7	CASSAGGNYEQYF
TRBV6-5	TRBJ1-5	CASSYRGADKPQHF
TRBV13	TRBJ1-2	CASSRDRGWPNYGYTF
TRBV5-1	TRBJ2-1	CASTSFNEQFF
TRBV7-9	TRBJ2-2	CASSFQRGGTGELFF
TRBV29-1	TRBJ2-5	CSGRGFRQETQYF
TRBV12-3/TRBV12-4	TRBJ2-2	CASSFVRNTGELFF
TRBV30	TRBJ1-6	CAWSPGTAILRRSPLHF
TRBV7-2	TRBJ1-2	CASSLGQEAITYGYTF
TRBV5-6	TRBJ1-6	CASSLGPNRGNSPLHF
TRBV5-1	TRBJ1-1	CASMEANGWDTEAFF
TRBV20-1	TRBJ2-1	CSARSGTSGYEQFF
TRBV6-5	TRBJ1-2	CASSYTGNYGYTF
TRBV6-2/TRBV6-3	TRBJ2-3	CASSYERAGPYTDTQYF
TRBV7-3	TRBJ2-2	CASSLLGQGAGELFF
TRBV6-1	TRBJ2-2	CASSIDGGNRELFF
TRBV20-1	TRBJ1-1	CSAFDRGVSNTEAFF
TRBV10-3	TRBJ1-5	CAISGQGANQPQHF
TRBV3-1	TRBJ2-4	CASSLGRLPGGLNIQYF
TRBV23-1	TRBJ2-1	CATLGALSPTYNEQFF
TRBV28	TRBJ2-1	CASRLGNNEQFF
TRBV29-1	TRBJ2-5	CSVKIGVGETQYF
TRBV3-1	TRBJ1-6	CASSQDLYGDSPLHF
TRBV11-2	TRBJ2-3	CASSLDRGGLKDTQYF
TRBV12-3/TRBV12-4	TRBJ2-1	CASSRGHYNEQFF
TRBV27	TRBJ2-1	CASRGLAGATANYNEQFF
TRBV25-1	TRBJ2-5	CASSDPGTGGYGTQYF
TRBV6-5	TRBJ2-1	CASSYSSMDRGRKDEQFF
TRBV12-3/TRBV12-4	TRBJ1-6	CASTPRDSYNSPLHF